This TCR beta chain was observed in a study of T cells in Graves' hyperthyroidism and ophthalmopathy. Each ophthalmopathy patient scored at least 3 on the Clinical Activity Score and at least 4 on NOSPECS grade, with duration under 3 months. The CDR3 is made up of 13 amino acids. The V gene lost 4 bases and the J gene lost 5 bases, with 11 bases spanning the gap. Germline V gene data show CDR1 as WNHNN and CDR2 as SYGVQD (reference sequence). From RNA transcripts, TCR beta CDR3 regions were amplified. The study used the HTBI primer set for a first-round RT-PCR of the TCR CDR3. TCRdb called the multiplex PCR reads again in MiXCR, with one record for every CDR3 protein. The sample contains hundreds of thousands of distinct CDR3 sequences, less than 25% of which appear only once.

Source material: blood. The sequence was collected from a man aged 30 to 45 with Graves' ophthalmopathy. The chain is built from TRBV10-1 and TRBJ2-5; the D gene is possibly TRBD2 (5 bases). In DNA form, the CDR3 reads TGCGCCAGCAGTGGGAAGCGGTACGAGACCCAGTACTTC. This encodes CASSGKRYETQYF.